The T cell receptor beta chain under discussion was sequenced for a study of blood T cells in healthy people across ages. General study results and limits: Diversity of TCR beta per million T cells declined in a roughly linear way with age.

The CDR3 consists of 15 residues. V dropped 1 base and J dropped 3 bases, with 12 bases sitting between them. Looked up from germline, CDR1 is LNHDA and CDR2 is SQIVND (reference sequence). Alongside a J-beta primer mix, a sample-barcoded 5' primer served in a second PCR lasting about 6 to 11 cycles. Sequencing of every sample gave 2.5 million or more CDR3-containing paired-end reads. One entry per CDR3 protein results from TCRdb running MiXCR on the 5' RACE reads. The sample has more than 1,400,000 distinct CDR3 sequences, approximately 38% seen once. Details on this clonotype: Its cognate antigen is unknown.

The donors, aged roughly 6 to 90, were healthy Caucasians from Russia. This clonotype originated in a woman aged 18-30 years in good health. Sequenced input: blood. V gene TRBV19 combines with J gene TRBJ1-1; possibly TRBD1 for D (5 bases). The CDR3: CASSIVRGEDTEAFF. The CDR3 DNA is TGTGCCAGTAGTATAGTGCGGGGGGAGGACACTGAAGCTTTCTTT.